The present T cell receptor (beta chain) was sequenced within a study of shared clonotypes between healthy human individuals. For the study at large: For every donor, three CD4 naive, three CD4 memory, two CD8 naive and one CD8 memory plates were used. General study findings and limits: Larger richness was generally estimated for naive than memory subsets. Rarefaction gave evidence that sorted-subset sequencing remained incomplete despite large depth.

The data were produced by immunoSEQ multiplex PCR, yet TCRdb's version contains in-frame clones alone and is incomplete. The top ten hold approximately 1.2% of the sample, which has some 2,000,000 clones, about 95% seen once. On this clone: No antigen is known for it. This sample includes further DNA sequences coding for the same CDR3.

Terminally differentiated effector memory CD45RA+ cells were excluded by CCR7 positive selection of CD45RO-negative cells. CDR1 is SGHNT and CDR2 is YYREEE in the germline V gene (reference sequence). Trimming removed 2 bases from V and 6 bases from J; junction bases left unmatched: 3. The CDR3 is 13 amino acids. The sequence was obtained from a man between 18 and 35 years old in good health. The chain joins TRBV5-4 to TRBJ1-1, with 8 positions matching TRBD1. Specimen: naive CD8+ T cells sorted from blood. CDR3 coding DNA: TGTGCCAGCAGCTTCCAGGGGGCTGCTGAAGCTTTCTTT. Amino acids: CASSFQGAAEAFF.